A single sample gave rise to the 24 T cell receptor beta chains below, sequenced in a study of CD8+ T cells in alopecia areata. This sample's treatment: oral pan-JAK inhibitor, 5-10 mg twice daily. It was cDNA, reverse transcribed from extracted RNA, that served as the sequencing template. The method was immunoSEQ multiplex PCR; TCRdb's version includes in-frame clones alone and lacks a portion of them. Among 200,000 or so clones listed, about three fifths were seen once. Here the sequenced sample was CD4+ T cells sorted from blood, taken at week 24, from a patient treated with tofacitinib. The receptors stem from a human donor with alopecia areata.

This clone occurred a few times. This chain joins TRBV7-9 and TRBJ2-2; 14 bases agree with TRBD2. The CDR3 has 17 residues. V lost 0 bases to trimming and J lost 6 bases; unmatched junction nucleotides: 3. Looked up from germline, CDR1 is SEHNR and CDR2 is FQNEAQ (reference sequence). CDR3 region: CASSLAGTSGSAGELFF. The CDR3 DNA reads TGTGCCAGCAGCTTAGCCGGGACTAGCGGGAGCGCCGGGGAGCTGTTTTTT.

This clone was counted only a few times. The CDR3 bases are TGTGCCAGTACCCCCGGACAGGGAGGCTATGGCTACACCTTC. Amino acids: CASTPGQGGYGYTF. The rearrangement joins TRBV19 to TRBJ1-2; 8 bases are a match to TRBD1. This CDR3 spans 14 amino acids. Germline trimming cut 7 bases from V and 4 bases from J; bases unmatched to any gene: 8. Germline CDR1 and CDR2: LNHDA and SQIVND (reference sequence).

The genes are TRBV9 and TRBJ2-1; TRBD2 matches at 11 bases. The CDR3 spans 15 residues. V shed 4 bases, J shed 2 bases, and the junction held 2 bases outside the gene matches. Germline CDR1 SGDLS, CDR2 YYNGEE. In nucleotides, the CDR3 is TGTGCCAGCAGCCCGGGACTAGCGGCCTACAATGAGCAGTTCTTC. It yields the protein CASSPGLAAYNEQFF.

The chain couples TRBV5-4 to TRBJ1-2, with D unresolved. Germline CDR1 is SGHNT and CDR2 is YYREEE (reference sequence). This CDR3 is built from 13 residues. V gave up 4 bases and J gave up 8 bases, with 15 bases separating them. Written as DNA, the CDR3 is TGTGCCAGCAGCCCGGGAGGAGCGGCGGGCTACACCTTC. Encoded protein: CASSPGGAAGYTF.

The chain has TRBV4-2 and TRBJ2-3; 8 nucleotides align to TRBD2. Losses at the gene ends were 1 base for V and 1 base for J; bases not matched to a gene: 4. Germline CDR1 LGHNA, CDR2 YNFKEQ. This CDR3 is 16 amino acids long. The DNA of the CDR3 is TGTGCCAGCAGCCAAGCCATGCGGGGGGGCACAGATACGCAGTATTTT. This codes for CASSQAMRGGTDTQYF.

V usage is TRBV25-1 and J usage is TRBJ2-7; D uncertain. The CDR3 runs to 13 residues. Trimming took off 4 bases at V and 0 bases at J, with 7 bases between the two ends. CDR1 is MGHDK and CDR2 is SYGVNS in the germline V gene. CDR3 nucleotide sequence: TGTGCCAGCAGTGCACGGGCCTCCTACGAGCAGTACTTC. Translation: CASSARASYEQYF.

CDR3 coding DNA: TGTGCCAGCAGCCCTCGGACGAGCTATGGGGCCAACGTCCTGACTTTC. This sequence encodes CASSPRTSYGANVLTF. The gene calls are TRBV9 and TRBJ2-6; D gene unclear. V dropped 4 bases and J dropped 3 bases, with 14 bases sitting between them. Germline V CDR1 and CDR2: SGDLS, YYNGEE. The CDR3 spans 16 residues.

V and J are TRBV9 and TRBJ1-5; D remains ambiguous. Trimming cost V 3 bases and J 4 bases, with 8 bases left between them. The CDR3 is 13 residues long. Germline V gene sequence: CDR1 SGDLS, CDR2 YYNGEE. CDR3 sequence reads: CASSGEQNQPQHF. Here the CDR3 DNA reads TGTGCCAGCAGCGGAGAACAGAATCAGCCCCAGCATTTT.

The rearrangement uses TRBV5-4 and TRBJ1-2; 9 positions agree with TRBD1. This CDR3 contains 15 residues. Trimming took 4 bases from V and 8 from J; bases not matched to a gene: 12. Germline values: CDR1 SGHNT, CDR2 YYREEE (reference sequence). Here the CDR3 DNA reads TGTGCCAGCAGCGACCCAACAGGGGGCTTGCGGGGCTACACCTTC. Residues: CASSDPTGGLRGYTF.

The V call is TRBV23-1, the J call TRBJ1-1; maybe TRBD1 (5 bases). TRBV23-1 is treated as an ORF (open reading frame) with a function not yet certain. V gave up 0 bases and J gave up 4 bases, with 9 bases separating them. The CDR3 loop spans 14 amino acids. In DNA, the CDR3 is TGCGCCAGCAGTCAATCTGACAGCTCCACTGAAGCTTTCTTT. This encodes CASSQSDSSTEAFF.

CDR3 loop: CSVGGQGKNSGANVLTF. CDR3 bases: TGCAGCGTTGGAGGGCAGGGAAAAAACTCTGGGGCCAACGTCCTGACTTTC. The chain has TRBV29-1 and TRBJ2-6; perhaps D is TRBD1 or TRBD2 (5 bases each). Germline CDR1 reads SQVTM; CDR2 reads ANQGSEA. The CDR3 extends over 17 amino acids. Trimming pared 4 bases from V and 0 bases from J, leaving 16 bases between.

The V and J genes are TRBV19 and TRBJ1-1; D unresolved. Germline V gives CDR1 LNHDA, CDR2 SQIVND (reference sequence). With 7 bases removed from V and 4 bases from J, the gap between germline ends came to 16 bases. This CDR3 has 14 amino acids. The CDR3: CASTTRGGVTEAFF. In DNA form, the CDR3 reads TGTGCCAGTACTACCCGAGGCGGGGTCACTGAAGCTTTCTTT.

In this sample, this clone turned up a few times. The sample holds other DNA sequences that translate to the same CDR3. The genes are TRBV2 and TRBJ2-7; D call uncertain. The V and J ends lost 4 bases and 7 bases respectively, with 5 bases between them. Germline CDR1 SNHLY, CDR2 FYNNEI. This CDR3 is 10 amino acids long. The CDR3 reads CASSVWEQYF. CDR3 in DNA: TGTGCCAGCAGTGTGTGGGAGCAGTACTTC. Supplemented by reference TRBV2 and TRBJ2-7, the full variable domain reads EPEVTQTPSHQVTQMGQEVILRCVPISNHLYFYWYRQILGQKVEFLVSFYNNEISEKSEIFDDQFSVERPDGSNFTLKIRSTKLEDSAMYFCASSVWEQYFGPGTRLTVT.

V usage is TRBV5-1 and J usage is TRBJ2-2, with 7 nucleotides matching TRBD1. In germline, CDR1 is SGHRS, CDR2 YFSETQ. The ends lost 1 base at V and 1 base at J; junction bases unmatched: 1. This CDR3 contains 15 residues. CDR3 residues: CASSLNRGNTGELFF. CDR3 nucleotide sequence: TGCGCCAGCAGCTTGAACAGGGGGAACACCGGGGAGCTGTTTTTT.

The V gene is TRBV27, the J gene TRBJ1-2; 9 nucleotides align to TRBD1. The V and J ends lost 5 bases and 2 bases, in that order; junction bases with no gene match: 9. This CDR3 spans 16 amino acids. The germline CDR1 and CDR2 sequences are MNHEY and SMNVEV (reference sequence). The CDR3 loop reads CASSVLQGAHNYGYTF. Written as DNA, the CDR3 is TGTGCCAGCAGTGTGCTACAGGGGGCGCACAACTATGGCTACACCTTC.

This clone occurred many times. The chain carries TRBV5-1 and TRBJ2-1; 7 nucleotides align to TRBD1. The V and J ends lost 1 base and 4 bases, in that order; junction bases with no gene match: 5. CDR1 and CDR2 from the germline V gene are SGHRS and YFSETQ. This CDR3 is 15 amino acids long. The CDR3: CASSLYGTEYNEQFF. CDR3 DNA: TGCGCCAGCAGCTTGTATGGGACAGAGTACAATGAGCAGTTCTTC.

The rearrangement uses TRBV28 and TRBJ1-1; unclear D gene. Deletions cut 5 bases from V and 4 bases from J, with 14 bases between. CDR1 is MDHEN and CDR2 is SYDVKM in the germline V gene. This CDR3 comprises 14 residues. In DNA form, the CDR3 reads TGTGCCAGCAGTACCACTATCCCTGGCACTGAAGCTTTCTTT. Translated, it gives CASSTTIPGTEAFF.

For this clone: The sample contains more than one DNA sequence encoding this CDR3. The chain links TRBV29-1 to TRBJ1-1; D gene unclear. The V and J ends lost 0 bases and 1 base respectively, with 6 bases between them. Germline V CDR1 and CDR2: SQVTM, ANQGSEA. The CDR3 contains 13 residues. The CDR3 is CSVEDRRNTEAFF. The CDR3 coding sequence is TGCAGCGTTGAAGATAGACGGAACACTGAAGCTTTCTTT.

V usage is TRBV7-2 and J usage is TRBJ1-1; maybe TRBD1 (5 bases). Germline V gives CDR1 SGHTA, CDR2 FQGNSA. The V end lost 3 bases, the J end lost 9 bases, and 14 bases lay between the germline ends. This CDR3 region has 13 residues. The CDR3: CASSFRGGEKAFF. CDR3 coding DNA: TGTGCCAGCAGCTTTAGGGGCGGGGAAAAAGCTTTCTTT.

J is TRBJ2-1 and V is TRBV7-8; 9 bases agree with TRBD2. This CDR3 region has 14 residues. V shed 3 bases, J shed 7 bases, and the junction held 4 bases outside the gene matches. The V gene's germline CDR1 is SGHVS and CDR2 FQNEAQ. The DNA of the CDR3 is TGTGCCAGCAGCTTTAGCGGGAGCCGAAATGAGCAGTTCTTC. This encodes CASSFSGSRNEQFF.

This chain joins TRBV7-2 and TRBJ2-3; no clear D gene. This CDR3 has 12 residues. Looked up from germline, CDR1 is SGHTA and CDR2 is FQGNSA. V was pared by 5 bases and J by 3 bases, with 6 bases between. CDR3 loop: CASSTRTDTQYF. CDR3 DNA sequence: TGTGCCAGCAGCACCCGGACAGATACGCAGTATTTT.

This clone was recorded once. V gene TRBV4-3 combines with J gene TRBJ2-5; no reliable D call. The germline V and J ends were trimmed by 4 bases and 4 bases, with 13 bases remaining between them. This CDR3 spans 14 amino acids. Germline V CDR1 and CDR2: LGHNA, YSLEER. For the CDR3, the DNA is TGCGCCAGCAGCCGAGACGCCAGAGGAGAGACCCAGTACTTC. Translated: CASSRDARGETQYF.

The CDR3 reads CASSAPSYEQYF. The CDR3 DNA sequence: TGTGCCAGCAGCGCCCCCTCCTACGAGCAGTACTTC. The V and J genes are TRBV5-4 and TRBJ2-7; no clear D. The CDR3 has 12 amino acids. V was cut by 4 bases and J by 0 bases, with 5 bases left in between. Germline V gives CDR1 SGHNT, CDR2 YYREEE (reference sequence).

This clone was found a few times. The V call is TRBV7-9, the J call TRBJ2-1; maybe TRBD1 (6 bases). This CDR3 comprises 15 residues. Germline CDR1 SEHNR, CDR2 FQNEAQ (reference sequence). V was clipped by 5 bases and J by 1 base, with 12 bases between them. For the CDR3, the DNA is TGTGCCAGCAGCCGCGGAACAGGGTCCTACAATGAGCAGTTCTTC. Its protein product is CASSRGTGSYNEQFF.